This is a list of T cell receptor beta chains from one sample in a study of regulatory T cells in long-lasting Graves disease. TCRdb analysed the multiplex PCR reads with MiXCR anew, one entry per CDR3 protein. This sample carries over 450,000 distinct CDR3 sequences, approximately 12% of them seen once, and the ten largest clones take roughly 8.2%. These data were also reused for a study on T cells in Graves' hyperthyroidism and ophthalmopathy.

The sequencing used peripheral blood mononuclear cells (PBMCs), collected at new diagnosis, from a patient treated with antithyroid drugs. The receptor source for this set is a young woman with Graves disease. Each CDR3 is given with its conserved first and last residue. D genes are given only for firm matches. For some rows the clone size is stated as once, few or many, or as a class when expanded; others skip it.

NA,many,TRBJ2-1,TRBV2,CASSDRTAYNEQFF,TGTGCCAGCAGCGATAGGACAGCCTACAATGAGCAGTTCTTC
NA,many,TRBJ1-1,TRBV28,CASRVQGSGTEAFF,TGTGCCAGCAGAGTCCAGGGTTCTGGCACTGAAGCTTTCTTT
NA,many,TRBJ1-2,TRBV6-1,CASMGALGENYGYTF,TGTGCCAGCATGGGGGCACTAGGGGAGAACTATGGCTACACCTTC
TRBD2,many,TRBJ2-1,TRBV20-1,CSARPHPTSGTYNEQFF,TGCAGTGCTAGACCTCACCCCACTAGCGGCACCTACAATGAGCAGTTCTTC
NA,many,TRBJ2-1,TRBV5-1,CASSFNGPAYNEQFF,TGCGCCAGCAGCTTTAACGGGCCCGCCTACAATGAGCAGTTCTTC
NA,NA,TRBJ1-2,TRBV7-9,CASSVRELDGYTF,TGTGCCAGCAGCGTTAGGGAACTCGATGGCTACACCTTC
NA,many,TRBJ2-6,TRBV18,CASSQKTPGVLTF,TGTGCCAGCTCACAAAAGACCCCCGGCGTCCTGACTTTC
TRBD2,few,TRBJ2-7,TRBV5-4,CASSLGGTSGRNEQYF,TGTGCCAGCAGCTTGGGGGGGACTAGCGGGAGGAACGAGCAGTACTTC
NA,many,TRBJ1-1,TRBV20-1,CSASDGANTEAFF,TGCAGTGCTAGTGACGGGGCGAACACTGAAGCTTTCTTT
NA,many,TRBJ1-1,TRBV5-6,CASSSYRVDAFF,TGTGCCAGCAGCTCATACAGGGTCGACGCTTTCTTT
TRBD1,many,TRBJ2-5,TRBV18,CASSPRTGVRETQYF,TGTGCCAGCTCACCAAGGACAGGGGTACGCGAGACCCAGTACTTC
NA,few,TRBJ1-2,TRBV11-3,CASSSPVGMDYGYTF,TGTGCCAGCAGCTCCCCGGTAGGGATGGACTATGGCTACACCTTC
NA,many,TRBJ1-6,TRBV10-3,CAISASGTYNSPLHF,TGTGCCATCAGTGCCAGTGGGACCTATAATTCACCCCTCCACTTT
TRBD2,many,TRBJ2-1,TRBV11-3,CASSPSSGSYNEQFF,TGTGCCAGCAGCCCCTCTAGCGGGAGCTACAATGAGCAGTTCTTC
NA,many,TRBJ1-1,TRBV5-6,CASSLDDVEAFF,TGTGCCAGCAGCTTGGACGACGTCGAAGCTTTCTTT
TRBD2,many,TRBJ2-3,TRBV6-1,CASSPPRLAVRSGTDTQYF,TGTGCCAGCAGCCCCCCTAGACTAGCGGTCCGTTCGGGTACAGATACGCAGTATTTT
NA,many,TRBJ1-2,TRBV19,CASSIRRDGNYGYTF,TGTGCCAGTAGTATAAGGAGGGACGGGAACTATGGCTACACCTTC
NA,many,TRBJ2-1,TRBV12-3/TRBV12-4,CASSPREGGPYNEQFF,TGTGCCAGCAGTCCTCGTGAGGGGGGGCCCTACAATGAGCAGTTCTTC
NA,many,TRBJ2-2,TRBV11-2,CASSGDNTNTGELFF,TGTGCCAGCAGCGGGGACAACACGAACACCGGGGAGCTGTTTTTT
NA,NA,TRBJ1-2,TRBV18,CAGSLQGTDTGYTF,TGTGCCGGCTCACTCCAAGGCACGGACACGGGCTACACCTTC
TRBD1,few,TRBJ2-4,TRBV11-2,CASSTGTGVGNTQYF,TGTGCCAGCAGCACCGGGACAGGGGTGGGAAACACTCAGTACTTC
TRBD1,few,TRBJ2-7,TRBV18,CASSPSRQGYFYEQYF,TGTGCCAGCTCACCAAGCAGACAGGGCTATTTCTACGAGCAGTACTTC
TRBD1,many,TRBJ2-3,TRBV7-2,CASSLGTGSDTQYF,TGTGCCAGCAGCTTAGGGACAGGATCAGATACGCAGTATTTT
NA,NA,TRBJ2-1,TRBV9,CASSVGGSSTPNNEQFF,TGTGCCAGCAGCGTAGGCGGGTCCTCCACCCCCAACAATGAGCAGTTCTTC
NA,many,TRBJ2-7,TRBV4-1,CASSQGDTYYEQYF,TGCGCCAGCAGCCAAGGGGACACCTACTACGAGCAGTACTTC
NA,many,TRBJ2-1,TRBV14,CASSQGGSGYNEQFF,TGTGCCAGCAGCCAAGGAGGGTCGGGCTACAATGAGCAGTTCTTC
NA,NA,TRBJ2-3,TRBV10-1,CATRDSADTQYF,TGCGCCACTCGGGACTCCGCAGATACGCAGTATTTT
NA,many,TRBJ1-2,TRBV28,CATNSVYGYTF,TGTGCCACAAACTCGGTCTATGGCTACACCTTC
NA,many,TRBJ2-7,TRBV20-1,CSARDLGAYEQYF,TGCAGTGCTAGAGATTTAGGGGCTTACGAGCAGTACTTC
NA,many,TRBJ2-7,TRBV2,CASSGLASSYEQYF,TGTGCCAGCAGTGGGCTAGCGTCTTCCTACGAGCAGTACTTC
TRBD1,many,TRBJ1-5,TRBV20-1,CSARPRGQLGGNQPQHF,TGCAGTGCTAGGCCCAGGGGGCAGCTCGGGGGCAATCAGCCCCAGCATTTT
NA,many,TRBJ1-6,TRBV10-2,CASSPGPNSPLHF,TGCGCCAGCAGTCCAGGGCCGAATTCACCCCTCCACTTT
TRBD2,many,TRBJ2-1,TRBV27,CASSLMSGSPYNEQFF,TGTGCCAGCAGTTTAATGAGCGGGAGCCCCTACAATGAGCAGTTCTTC
NA,NA,TRBJ1-1,TRBV7-9,CASRLEDDTEAFF,TGTGCCAGCAGGTTAGAGGACGACACTGAAGCTTTCTTT
TRBD2,few,TRBJ2-7,TRBV7-9,CASSLPLSPSGAGSYEQYF,TGTGCCAGCAGCTTACCCTTATCCCCTAGCGGGGCGGGCTCGTACGAGCAGTACTTC
TRBD1,NA,TRBJ1-2,TRBV7-9,CASSSGDRANYGYTF,TGTGCCAGCAGCTCCGGGGACAGGGCTAACTATGGCTACACCTTC
TRBD2,many,TRBJ2-3,TRBV29-1,CSVGAAGAADTQYF,TGCAGCGTTGGGGCTGCGGGAGCGGCAGATACGCAGTATTTT
TRBD1,many,TRBJ1-1,TRBV10-3,CAIRGQGGEAFF,TGTGCCATCAGGGGACAGGGGGGAGAAGCTTTCTTT
NA,NA,TRBJ1-5,TRBV28,CASSSRRSGGKGLNQPQHF,TGTGCCAGCAGTTCGAGGCGTTCGGGGGGGAAGGGGCTCAATCAGCCCCAGCATTTT
NA,many,TRBJ2-3,TRBV9,CASSERGSTDTQYF,TGTGCCAGCAGCGAGCGAGGCAGCACAGATACGCAGTATTTT
TRBD2,NA,TRBJ2-1,TRBV20-1,CSVGRGGYEQFF,TGCAGCGTAGGGCGGGGAGGGTATGAGCAGTTCTTC
NA,many,TRBJ2-6,TRBV11-3,CASSHRGTGANVLTF,TGTGCCAGCAGCCACCGCGGGACTGGGGCCAACGTCCTGACTTTC
TRBD2,many,TRBJ2-1,TRBV28,CASSSRTSLNEQFF,TGTGCCAGCAGTTCTAGGACTAGCCTCAATGAGCAGTTCTTC
NA,many,TRBJ2-3,TRBV5-1,CASSLETTQYF,TGCGCCAGCAGCTTGGAAACTACGCAGTATTTT